One and the same sample provided the 23 T cell receptor beta chains below, sequenced in a study of CD8+CD57+ T cells in acquired aplastic anemia. Using genomic DNA as the template, TCR beta VDJ and CDR3 profiling was carried out. TCRdb analysed the reads with MiXCR anew, one entry per CDR3 protein. In the table there are 250,000 to 300,000 distinct CDR3 sequences, approximately 57% of which are singletons. Sequencing involved patients with CD8+CD57+ cell expansion previously shown by flow cytometry. Input material: sorted CD4+, CD8+, or CD8+CD57+ T cells (not recorded which) from PBMCs. Receptors were obtained from a human donor with aplastic anemia.

This sequence joins TRBV24-1 and TRBJ1-1; 10 bases fit TRBD1. J lost 10 bases, V lost 2 bases, and 9 bases had no gene match. Germline V gives CDR1 KGHDR, CDR2 SFDVKD. This CDR3 region has 15 residues. CDR3 sequence (DNA): TGTGCCACCAGTGATTGGACAGGGGGAACCGGGGGAGCTTTCTTT. This encodes CATSDWTGGTGGAFF.

The chain uses TRBV2 and TRBJ2-1; the match to TRBD2 covers 9 bases. The germline gives CDR1 SNHLY, CDR2 FYNNEI. Trimming removed 5 bases from V and 6 bases from J; junction bases left unmatched: 8. The CDR3 extends over 15 amino acids. Here the CDR3 DNA reads TGTGCCAGCAGTCCGAGACTAGCGGCTTCCAATGAGCAGTTCTTC. Encoded protein: CASSPRLAASNEQFF.

This clonotype turned up a few times. Given a much more abundant clone one base away, this may be a read error. The chain recombines TRBV6-5 with TRBJ1-1; D gene uncertain. CDR3 length: 16 amino acids. V was trimmed by 0 bases and J by 4 bases, leaving 15 bases between them. Germline CDR1 and CDR2: MNHEY and SVGAGI. The CDR3 DNA reads as TGTGCCAGCAGTTACTCCCCGGGCGCCGGTGGCACTGAAGCTTTCTTT. It translates to CASSYSPGAGGTEAFF.

This clonotype was seen only a few times. V is TRBV7-6 and J is TRBJ2-2; D call uncertain. The CDR3 is 15 amino acids. The V gene's germline CDR1 is SGHVS and CDR2 FNYEAQ. V dropped 2 bases and J dropped 6 bases, with 13 bases sitting between them. CDR3 residues: CASSLSNAVAGELFF. The DNA of the CDR3 is TGTGCCAGCAGCTTATCCAACGCGGTTGCCGGGGAGCTGTTTTTT.

This clonotype was seen repeatedly, ten times or more. This chain links TRBV5-6 with TRBJ2-3; D gene uncertain. CDR1 SGHDT and CDR2 YYEEEE come from the germline V gene. The V and J ends lost 0 bases and 5 bases respectively, with 13 bases between them. This CDR3 region has 15 residues. CDR3 loop: CASSLVSLGQDTQYF. In DNA, the CDR3 is TGTGCCAGCAGCTTGGTTTCCCTGGGCCAAGATACGCAGTATTTT.

This chain joins TRBV15 and TRBJ1-5; TRBD1 aligns across 7 bases. Trimming removed 3 bases from V and 1 base from J; junction bases left unmatched: 6. The CDR3 loop spans 16 amino acids. Germline CDR1 reads LNHNV; CDR2 reads YYDKDF (reference sequence). The CDR3 loop is CATSSETGFSNQPQHF. The CDR3, as DNA: TGTGCCACCAGCAGCGAGACAGGGTTCAGCAATCAGCCCCAGCATTTT.

V is TRBV19 and J is TRBJ2-2, with 12 bases identical to TRBD2. J lost 3 bases, V lost 1 base, and 0 bases had no gene match. The length of the CDR3 is 16 residues. Germline CDR1 is LNHDA and CDR2 is SQIVND (reference sequence). The CDR3 region has the DNA TGTGCCAGTAGTATAGGGACTAGCGGGGACACCGGGGAGCTGTTTTTT. It translates to CASSIGTSGDTGELFF.

The V gene is TRBV9, the J gene TRBJ1-4, with D possibly being TRBD1 (6 bases). From germline, CDR1 is SGDLS and CDR2 YYNGEE. There are 15 residues in the CDR3. Trimming took off 4 bases at V and 10 bases at J, with 20 bases between the two ends. CDR3 nucleotide sequence: TGTGCCAGCAGCCCCCAGACAGGTTCCTTTGGAAAACTGTTTTTT. Translating gives CASSPQTGSFGKLFF.

This clonotype was seen many times. The chain uses TRBV7-6 and TRBJ2-2; 8 nucleotides align to TRBD2. Germline V gives CDR1 SGHVS, CDR2 FNYEAQ. The CDR3 sequence is 16 residues long. Trimming took 4 bases from V and 2 from J; bases not matched to a gene: 6. DNA for the CDR3: TGTGCCAGCAGCTCTAATAGCGGGACAAACACCGGGGAGCTGTTTTTT. The encoded protein is CASSSNSGTNTGELFF.

The chain recombines TRBV19 with TRBJ1-3, with D uncertain. Trimming removed 5 bases from V and 4 bases from J, with 12 bases in between. This CDR3 is built from 14 residues. Per the germline V gene, CDR1 is LNHDA and CDR2 is SQIVND (reference sequence). The CDR3 DNA follows: TGTGCCAGTAGTTTACCTCAAGCGGGAAACACCATATATTTT. Translating gives CASSLPQAGNTIYF.

V usage is TRBV9 and J usage is TRBJ2-7; D is possibly TRBD2 (6 bases). The DNA end lines up better with TRBJ2-1; the J call may be wrong. From germline, CDR1 is SGDLS and CDR2 YYNGEE. This CDR3 is built from 14 residues. CDR3 residues: CASSTGLLTNEQFF. The DNA of the CDR3 is TGTGCCAGCAGCACAGGACTACTGACCAATGAGCAGTTCTTC.

The V call is TRBV19, the J call TRBJ1-3; a possible D gene is TRBD1 (5 bases). From germline, CDR1 is LNHDA and CDR2 SQIVND (reference sequence). V was cut by 1 base and J by 2 bases, with 9 bases left in between. The CDR3 consists of 15 residues. CDR3 nucleotide sequence: TGTGCCAGTAGTATAGCTCCGGACACTGGAAACACCATATATTTT. This codes for CASSIAPDTGNTIYF.

Details on this clonotype: Sequence at one end of the junction differs from germline and may be a read error. The rearrangement joins TRBV29-1 to TRBJ2-6, with 7 bases matching TRBD1. The CDR3 is 12 amino acids. Germline-derived CDR1 and CDR2 are SQVTM and ANQGSEA. The CDR3: CSVGGQMNTEAF. The CDR3 nucleotides read TGCAGCGTTGGGGGACAGATGAACACTGAAGCTTTC.

V usage is TRBV7-8 and J usage is TRBJ1-2; the match to TRBD1 covers 7 bases. The germline V gene encodes CDR1 SGHVS and CDR2 FQNEAQ. The CDR3 is 13 amino acids. V shed 10 bases and J 3 bases; nucleotides not matched to a gene: 8. CDR3 amino acids: CATLPQGYYGYTF. Here the CDR3 DNA reads TGTGCCACCCTTCCACAGGGGTACTATGGCTACACCTTC. The full variable domain, completed using reference TRBV7-8 and TRBJ1-2, is GAGVSQSPRYKVAKRGQDVALRCDPISGHVSLFWYQQALGQGPEFLTYFQNEAQLDKSGLPSDRFFAERPEGSVSTLKIQRTQQEDSAVYLCATLPQGYYGYTFGSGTRLTVV.

The rearrangement joins TRBV24-1 to TRBJ1-2; D is perhaps TRBD1 (6 bases). The CDR3 has 13 amino acids. Germline values: CDR1 KGHDR, CDR2 SFDVKD. V lost 7 bases, J lost 8 bases, and 16 bases lay in between. CDR3 DNA sequence: TGTGCCACCAGCTCACTCAGGGGCGGAGGCTACACCTTC. Translating it yields CATSSLRGGGYTF.

This clonotype was counted at least ten times. J is TRBJ2-7 and V is TRBV5-1; 9 positions agree with TRBD1. V was clipped by 3 bases and J by 5 bases; unmatched bases: 12. The CDR3 extends over 16 amino acids. CDR1 and CDR2 from the germline V gene are SGHRS and YFSETQ. CDR3: CASSSRYRDRVHEQYF. DNA for the CDR3: TGCGCCAGCAGCTCACGGTACCGGGACAGGGTCCACGAGCAGTACTTC.

This clonotype was seen a few times. This chain connects TRBV10-3 to TRBJ1-1; D is ambiguous. There are 14 residues in the CDR3. The V end lost 2 bases, the J end lost 1 base, and 8 bases lay between the germline ends. Germline V lookup: CDR1 ENHRY, CDR2 SYGVKD. Here the CDR3 reads CAISEGIQNTEAFF. The CDR3 DNA sequence: TGTGCCATCAGTGAGGGCATACAGAACACTGAAGCTTTCTTT.

The sample holds many counts of this clonotype. The chain recombines TRBV5-1 with TRBJ2-3; 9 bases align to TRBD2. Germline CDR1 is SGHRS and CDR2 is YFSETQ. V trimming: 4 bases; J trimming: 0 bases; junction bases outside the gene matches: 6. This CDR3 has 16 amino acids. The CDR3 region is CASSPQLAGSTDTQYF. Here the CDR3 DNA reads TGCGCCAGCAGCCCTCAACTAGCGGGTAGCACAGATACGCAGTATTTT.

V gene TRBV7-3 combines with J gene TRBJ2-3; D gene uncertain. Germline V gene sequence: CDR1 SGHTA, CDR2 FQGTGA. Trimming took off 3 bases at V and 1 base at J, with 11 bases between the two ends. The CDR3 sequence is 15 residues long. The CDR3 bases are TGTGCCAGCAGCTTTCCCCTCGGAGGCACAGATACGCAGTATTTT. Protein product: CASSFPLGGTDTQYF.

The chain combines TRBV19 with TRBJ1-2; D uncertain. V lost 3 bases, J lost 3 bases, and 17 bases lay in between. Germline values: CDR1 LNHDA, CDR2 SQIVND (reference sequence). CDR3 size: 16 residues. CDR3 coding DNA: TGTGCCAGTAGTATTTGGACGGGCAGGAGAGACTATGGCTACACCTTC. Amino acid sequence: CASSIWTGRRDYGYTF.

Only a few counts were recorded for this clonotype. The CDR3 does not close with the conserved phenylalanine or tryptophan, likely indicating a read error. The limits of the CDR3 on the DNA are not certain, so only TCRdb's listed CDR3 is given. The chain joins TRBV2 to TRBJ1-4. Germline V gene data show CDR1 as SNHLY and CDR2 as FYNNEI. The CDR3 sequence runs 8 residues, both termini included. This CDR3 is CASSGSGG.

On this clonotype: One end of the junction does not line up with germline, which may come from a read error. The chain couples TRBV5-1 to TRBJ1-1; D perhaps matches TRBD1 (6 bases). The CDR3 loop spans 13 amino acids. Germline V gene sequence: CDR1 SGHRS, CDR2 YFSETQ. CDR3 in amino acids: CASSLGGGTEAFF. The CDR3 DNA is TGTGCCAGCAGCTTAGGGGGGGGGACTGAAGCTTTCTTT.

This clonotype has ten or more counts. This rearrangement joins TRBV12-3 or TRBV12-4 to TRBJ1-4; TRBD1 might be the D (5 bases). The CDR3 has 13 residues. CDR3 in DNA: TGTGCGTCTCACAGGCGAGCAGGCGAAAAACTGTTTTTT. It encodes CASHRRAGEKLFF.